This is a list of T cell receptor beta chains from one sample in a study of blood T cells in healthy people across ages. Using its own MiXCR run on the 5' RACE reads, TCRdb lists one record per CDR3 protein. Of roughly 2 million distinct CDR3 sequences listed, 40% to 55% were seen once; the top ten hold roughly 2%. Sequenced: blood. These receptor sequences come from a woman aged 40-49 years in good health. Each CDR3 is given with its conserved first and last residue. Not every row has a clone size; where given, it reads once, few, many or a size class.

>NA|NA|TRBV12-3/TRBV12-4
CATTLGLRSYNEQYF
>TRBJ2-7|NA|TRBV20-1
CSASPSGGLCEQYF
>TRBJ1-2|NA|TRBV29-1
CSVEPGNYGYTF
>TRBJ2-6|NA|TRBV28
CASGFGRAGDSGANVLTF
>TRBJ2-1|NA|TRBV7-6
CASSLEQLYEQFF
>TRBJ2-4|NA|TRBV19
CASRGQGLGKNIQYF
>TRBJ2-3|NA|TRBV5-1
CASSPVAGAGDGTQYF
>TRBJ2-7|NA|TRBV29-1
CSVAGQRLTYEQYF
>TRBJ1-4|NA|TRBV5-1
CASSRDALSNEKLFF
>TRBJ1-2|NA|TRBV6-2/TRBV6-3
CASSSDRETTANYGYTF
>TRBJ2-7|few|TRBV28
CASRQTGLGEQYF
>TRBJ1-2|NA|TRBV7-2
CASSPATTGQGYTF
>NA|NA|TRBV7-2
CAGSPQRAYYEQYF
>TRBJ2-7|few|TRBV6-2/TRBV6-3
CASNNQQGGEQYF
>TRBJ2-3|few|TRBV6-1
CASTRWGADTQYF
>TRBJ1-4|few|TRBV18
CASSVGANEKLFF